The text below deals with one T cell receptor (beta chain). Its antigen is currently unknown. The V and J ends lost 2 bases and 5 bases respectively, with 4 bases between them. This CDR3 region has 12 residues. Germline V gene data show CDR1 as WNHNN and CDR2 as SYGVQD (reference sequence). The data derive from a study of T cell responses to AZD1222 COVID-19 vaccine. Overall study results and limits: Donors in the cohort were predominantly white British and more often female, and clonal diversity was possibly underestimated. It was only after the peak T cell response that any repertoires were sampled.

Profiled with immunoSEQ multiplex PCR; TCRdb holds only in-frame clones, not every one. Here the sample spans about 120,000 clones, 70% to 90% being singletons. The rearrangement links TRBV10-1 to TRBJ2-1; D unresolved. The sequence derives from an adult in good health. Specimen: peripheral blood, collected on day 0 of AZD1222 vaccination. Here the CDR3 reads CASSESDNEQFF. The CDR3 nucleotides read TGCGCCAGCAGTGAGAGTGACAATGAGCAGTTCTTC.